One sample yielded the 26 T cell receptor beta chains listed below, sequenced in a study of T cell clonality in common variable immunodeficiency. Profiled with immunoSEQ multiplex PCR; TCRdb holds only in-frame clones, not every one. The sample yields approximately 34,000 clones, without any singletons. The material sequenced was peripheral blood mononuclear cells. The receptors were sampled from a person aged 18 to 70 in good health.

This clone was detected ten times or more. Read sequence stops 3 residues before the CDR3 end, and the germline J gene provides the missing end. V is TRBV7-2 and J is TRBJ1-1; TRBD1 might be the D (6 bases). CDR3 size: 15 residues. Deletions cut 6 bases from V and 0 bases from J, with 14 bases between. Germline CDR1 and CDR2: SGHTA and FQGNSA. CDR3 amino acids: CASRPQTGLNTEAFF. CDR3 DNA (partial): TGTGCCAGCAGACCCCAGACAGGACTGAACACTGAA.

There are many counts of this clone. This may be a read error, as it is one base from a much larger clone. With the read ending 3 residues before the CDR3 end, the germline J gene is used to fill in that end. The V gene is TRBV4-2, the J gene TRBJ1-1; perhaps TRBD1 as D (5 bases). The CDR3 is 13 residues long. The V gene's germline CDR1 is LGHNA and CDR2 YNFKEQ. The chain's CDR3 is CDSSPFMNTEAFF. The DNA read from the CDR3 is TGCGACAGCAGCCCATTCATGAACACTGAA.

This clone has at least ten counts. The CDR3 extends 3 residues past the end of the read, so its final part is completed from the germline J gene. The rearrangement links TRBV12-3 or TRBV12-4 to TRBJ2-3; 7 nucleotides match TRBD1. There are 13 residues in the CDR3. J lost 4 bases, V lost 6 bases, and 4 bases had no gene match. CDR3 region: CASSQDRSDTQYF. The sequenced CDR3 bases are TGTGCCAGCAGCCAGGACAGGTCAGATACG.

This clone was counted many times. The read comes to an end 3 residues before the CDR3 does, leaving the germline J gene to fill in the end. The V call is TRBV5-1, the J call TRBJ1-1; 8 bases fit TRBD1. This CDR3 spans 15 amino acids. The germline V gene encodes CDR1 SGHRS and CDR2 YFSETQ. The J segment lost 6 bases and the V segment lost 4 bases, leaving 11 bases of the junction unmatched. CDR3 sequence: CASSPVLVDRAEAFF. CDR3 bases read: TGCGCCAGCAGCCCGGTCCTGGTGGACAGGGCTGAA.

This clone was counted many times. At one end, the junction sequence differs from germline, possibly due to a read error. The DNA ends 3 residues before the CDR3 does, and the rest of the CDR3 is filled in from the germline J gene. The chain recombines TRBV4-2 with TRBJ1-2, with 7 bases fitting TRBD1. Germline values: CDR1 LGHNA, CDR2 YNFKEQ. The CDR3 covers 16 residues. The CDR3 region is CASSQDIGTASYGYTF. The CDR3 bases that were read are TGCGCCAGCAGCCAAGATATAGGGACAGCTTCCTATGGC.

This clone is categorized as medium-sized (0.01 to 0.1%). The CDR3 end lies 3 residues beyond the end of the read and is filled in from the germline J gene. This sequence joins TRBV5-4 and TRBJ1-2; tentative D call: TRBD1 (6 bases). V gave up 0 bases and J gave up 7 bases, with 10 bases separating them. The germline CDR1 and CDR2 sequences are SGHNT and YYREEE (reference sequence). CDR3 length: 13 residues. The CDR3 sequence is CASSLAQGSGYTF. The CDR3 bases that were read are TGTGCCAGCAGCTTGGCACAGGGCTCTGGC.

This clone was detected ten times or more. Coverage ceases 3 residues before the CDR3 finishes, and the germline J gene fills in the end. The gene calls are TRBV20-1 and TRBJ1-2; D remains unclear. V lost 8 bases, J lost 4 bases, and 14 bases lay in between. CDR1 and CDR2 (germline): DFQATT, SNEGSKA (reference sequence). The CDR3 loop spans 12 amino acids. Partial CDR3 DNA: TGCAGTTCGACGGACGGACTCTATGGC. Translated: CSSTDGLYG. The entire CDR3 protein is CSSTDGLYGYTF.

At least ten counts were recorded for this clone. Sequencing ends 3 residues short of the CDR3 end; the germline J gene provides the rest. This chain links TRBV12-3 or TRBV12-4 with TRBJ2-3; 10 bases map to TRBD2. The CDR3 runs 16 residues. Losses at the gene ends were 6 bases for V and 0 bases for J; bases not matched to a gene: 6. The CDR3 DNA, read in part, is TGTGCCAGCAGGACTGAACTAGCGGGGAGCACAGATACG. The encoded protein is CASRTELAGSTDT. The CDR3 in its entirety is CASRTELAGSTDTQYF.

This clone has at least ten counts. From the germline J gene comes the end of the CDR3, since the read stops 3 residues before it. The chain has TRBV5-6 and TRBJ2-7; the D gene is possibly TRBD1 (5 bases). The V gene's germline CDR1 is SGHDT and CDR2 YYEEEE. Trimming removed 4 bases at V and 0 bases at J, with 14 bases between. The CDR3 totals 15 residues. The DNA read from the CDR3 is TGTGCCAGCAGCGCCCCAGGGTTGGGCTCCTACGAG. Translated: CASSAPGLGSYE. From start to end, the CDR3 is CASSAPGLGSYEQYF.

This clone has ten or more counts. The read finishes 3 residues shy of the CDR3 end, and the germline J gene is used to complete it. The chain couples TRBV7-2 to TRBJ1-2; TRBD1 matches at 8 bases. V trimming: 3 bases; J trimming: 6 bases; junction bases outside the gene matches: 6. CDR3 size: 14 residues. Germline values: CDR1 SGHTA, CDR2 FQGNSA. CDR3 DNA (partial): TGTGCCAGCAGCTTCCCGGACAGGGACGATGGC. As protein: CASSFPDRDDG. The entire CDR3 reads CASSFPDRDDGYTF.

This clone was detected ten times or more. From the germline J gene comes the end of the CDR3, since the read stops 3 residues before it. The V and J genes are TRBV6-1 and TRBJ1-5; no definite D call. Trimming removed 3 bases at V and 6 bases at J, with 12 bases between. The CDR3 consists of 14 residues. Germline assignment: CDR1 MNHNS and CDR2 SASEGT. CDR3 sequence: CASSDAGSGQPQHF. CDR3 DNA, as far as it was read: TGTGCCAGCAGTGATGCAGGATCCGGTCAGCCC.

This clone has at least ten counts. The CDR3 end lies 3 residues beyond the end of the read and is filled in from the germline J gene. V and J are TRBV7-8 and TRBJ2-1; D may be TRBD2 (6 bases). In germline, CDR1 is SGHVS, CDR2 FQNEAQ. V lost 4 bases and J lost 6, with 19 bases in between. The CDR3 runs to 16 residues. The part of the CDR3 DNA that was read is TGTGCCAGCAGCTACAAGCTGGACTACTTACTCAATGAG. Its protein product is CASSYKLDYLLNE. The complete CDR3 sequence is CASSYKLDYLLNEQFF.

In its sample, this clone was seen many times. The CDR3 end falls 3 residues outside the read, so it is completed with the germline J gene. The V and J genes are TRBV19 and TRBJ1-2; D is possibly TRBD1 (5 bases). V was trimmed by 3 bases and J by 2 bases, leaving 13 bases between them. Germline CDR1 and CDR2: LNHDA and SQIVND (reference sequence). The CDR3 contains 15 residues. The sequenced CDR3 bases are TGTGCCAGTAGTATGTCAGGGATCGGAAACTATGGC. Translated, it gives CASSMSGIGNYG. The whole CDR3 sequence is CASSMSGIGNYGYTF.

This clone was recorded at least ten times. The read falls 3 residues short of the CDR3 end, and the missing part is taken from the germline J gene. The chain uses TRBV9 and TRBJ2-1; 11 bases agree with TRBD2. The CDR3 has 15 amino acids. Per germline, CDR1 SGDLS and CDR2 YYNGEE. Germline trimming cut 2 bases from V and 7 bases from J; bases unmatched to any gene: 5. CDR3 bases read: TGTGCCAGCAGCGTCACTAGCGGGAGTACAAATGAG. It codes for CASSVTSGSTNE. The entire CDR3 sequence reads CASSVTSGSTNEQFF.

This clone has ten or more counts. The CDR3 is cut off 3 residues early in the read; its end comes from the germline J gene. The chain links TRBV4-2 to TRBJ1-1; 7 nucleotides agree with TRBD1. The germline V gene encodes CDR1 LGHNA and CDR2 YNFKEQ. With V trimmed by 0 bases and J by 5 bases, 12 bases remained unmatched. The CDR3 is 17 amino acids. The covered CDR3 bases are TGTGCCAGCAGCCAAGAACCCGATGCGACAGGGCGTACTGAA. This gives the protein CASSQEPDATGRTE. The whole CDR3 region reads CASSQEPDATGRTEAFF.

This clone was recorded at least ten times. The CDR3 extends 3 residues past the end of the read, so its final part is completed from the germline J gene. The chain combines TRBV6-4 with TRBJ2-1; maybe TRBD1 (6 bases). V lost 2 bases and J 4 bases, leaving 6 bases between the germline ends. The CDR3 length is 13 residues. In germline, CDR1 is MRHNA, CDR2 SNTAGT. CDR3 bases read: TGTGCCAGCAGTGACAGGGGGTACAATGAG. Residues: CASSDRGYNE. The CDR3, in full, reads CASSDRGYNEQFF.

This clone was seen ten or more times. The observed sequence ends 3 residues before the CDR3 terminus, with the missing tail filled in from the germline J gene. The rearrangement joins TRBV7-9 to TRBJ1-2, with TRBD1 matching over 11 bases. Germline V gene data show CDR1 as SEHNR and CDR2 as FQNEAQ (reference sequence). CDR3 length: 14 amino acids. The ends lost 5 bases at V and 6 bases at J; junction bases unmatched: 5. Partial CDR3 DNA: TGTGCCAGCAGCCCCTGGACAGGGGGCCATGGC. Protein product: CASSPWTGGHG. The entire CDR3 is CASSPWTGGHGYTF. Full variable domain (missing parts from reference TRBV7-9 and TRBJ1-2): DTGVSQNPRHKITKRGQNVTFRCDPISEHNRLYWYRQTLGQGPEFLTYFQNEAQLEKSRLLSDRFSAERPKGSFSTLEIQRTEQGDSAMYLCASSPWTGGHGYTFGSGTRLTVV.

The sample holds many counts of this clone. The CDR3 loop reads CASSRADRVTDTQYF. Incomplete CDR3 DNA: TGTGCCAGCAGCCGAGCGGACAGGGTTACAGATACG. This sequence joins TRBV6-2 or TRBV6-3 and TRBJ2-3; 8 nucleotides agree with TRBD1. Read sequence stops 3 residues before the CDR3 end, and the germline J gene provides the missing end. This CDR3 spans 15 amino acids. Germline-derived CDR1 and CDR2 are MNHEY and SVGEGT. Trimming took 6 bases from V and 3 from J; bases not matched to a gene: 8.

This clone showed up many times. The read finishes 3 residues shy of the CDR3 end, and the germline J gene is used to complete it. The V call is TRBV3-1 (or the pseudogene TRBV3-2), the J call TRBJ2-1, with TRBD1 identical over 8 bases. Germline assignment: CDR1 LGHDT and CDR2 YNNKEL (reference sequence). The CDR3 is 15 amino acids. V lost 4 bases, J lost 5 bases, and 7 bases stayed unmatched. The CDR3: CASSPNRGFHNEQFF. CDR3 DNA (partial): TGTGCCAGCAGCCCAAACAGGGGGTTCCACAATGAG.

This clone appeared many times. The read finishes 3 residues shy of the CDR3 end, and the germline J gene is used to complete it. This sequence joins TRBV10-3 and TRBJ2-1; 8 nucleotides line up with TRBD1. This CDR3 has 16 amino acids. Germline V CDR1 and CDR2: ENHRY, SYGVKD. After removal of 6 bases from V and 5 bases from J, the junction contained 12 bases not matched to a gene. Here the CDR3 reads CAIRGQGALLDNEQFF. The covered CDR3 bases are TGTGCCATCAGAGGGCAGGGGGCCTTACTCGACAATGAG.

This clone came up many times. The read terminates 3 residues ahead of where the CDR3 ends, so the germline J gene completes it. This chain connects TRBV6-2 or TRBV6-3 to TRBJ2-5; no reliable D call. Trimming shortened V by 6 bases and J by 7 bases, and 9 bases separated the two germline ends. The germline V gene encodes CDR1 MNHEY and CDR2 SVGEGT. This CDR3 region has 11 residues. The CDR3 sequence is CASSLGGTQYF. CDR3 DNA (partial): TGTGCCAGCAGCCTAGGTGGGACC.

This clone was counted at least ten times. The read gets to within 3 residues of the CDR3 end, and the germline J gene fills in the rest. This rearrangement joins TRBV7-3 to TRBJ2-1; no clear D. CDR3 size: 13 residues. The germline gives CDR1 SGHTA, CDR2 FQGTGA. Trimming took off 5 bases at V and 5 bases at J, with 10 bases between the two ends. The CDR3 here is CASSRALDNEQFF. CDR3 bases read: TGTGCCAGCAGCCGCGCTCTAGACAATGAG.

This clone has at least ten counts. The read halts 3 residues ahead of the CDR3 end, with the missing end drawn from the germline J gene. V usage is TRBV27 and J usage is TRBJ1-1; D uncertain. Germline values: CDR1 MNHEY, CDR2 SMNVEV (reference sequence). Trimming shortened V by 0 bases and J by 1 base, and 6 bases separated the two germline ends. The CDR3 totals 14 residues. This CDR3 reads CASSLSAENTEAFF. The CDR3 bases that were read are TGTGCCAGCAGTTTATCGGCCGAGAACACTGAA.

This clone showed up many times. The read comes to an end 3 residues before the CDR3 does, leaving the germline J gene to fill in the end. The chain combines TRBV4-2 with TRBJ2-7; TRBD2 matches at 9 bases. This CDR3 region has 14 residues. From germline, CDR1 is LGHNA and CDR2 YNFKEQ. Trimming took 6 bases from V and 1 from J; bases not matched to a gene: 4. The part of the CDR3 DNA that was read is TGTGCCAGCAGTCAGCTAGCGGGATCCTACGAG. Translating it yields CASSQLAGSYE. The whole CDR3 reads CASSQLAGSYEQYF.

This clone was picked up many times. The read terminates 3 residues before the CDR3 end, so the remaining end is supplied by the germline J gene. The chain links TRBV2 to TRBJ2-1; 12 bases agree with TRBD1. J gave up 9 bases and V 8 bases, and 14 bases lay outside the gene matches. The CDR3 has 16 amino acids. The germline V gene encodes CDR1 SNHLY and CDR2 FYNNEI. CDR3 amino acids: CASQVEDRDRGREQFF. The part of the CDR3 DNA that was read is TGTGCCAGCCAAGTTGAAGACCGGGACAGGGGGCGTGAG.

This clone occurred many times. The read finishes 3 residues shy of the CDR3 end, and the germline J gene is used to complete it. J is TRBJ2-1 and V is TRBV7-3, with 7 bases that match TRBD2. The CDR3 runs 15 residues. CDR1 is SGHTA, CDR2 FQGTGA, per germline. V gave up 5 bases and J gave up 8 bases; unmatched junction bases: 12. The sequenced part of the CDR3 DNA is TGTGCCAGCAGCCTACTCGCGCTAGCGGTGGATGAG. The encoded protein is CASSLLALAVDE. The whole CDR3 protein reads CASSLLALAVDEQFF. Combining the CDR3 with reference TRBV7-3 and TRBJ2-1 gives the whole variable domain GAGVSQTPSNKVTEKGKYVELRCDPISGHTALYWYRQSLGQGPEFLIYFQGTGAADDSGLPNDRFFAVRPEGSVSTLKIQRTERGDSAVYLCASSLLALAVDEQFFGPGTRLTVL.